The source of this T cell receptor (beta chain) is a study of blood T cell repertoires in COVID-19. For the study at large: Researchers got acute and convalescent COVID-19 samples from the United States, Italy and Spain. Sources were T cells, B-cell-depleted T cells, or PBMCs; the material itself was cDNA or gDNA.

Original methodology: Scientists estimated how many nucleated cells there were by amplifying reference gene primers. Sequencing was performed with immunoSEQ multiplex PCR; in TCRdb, only in-frame clones are kept and a portion is missing. V and J calls and clone size are given by that table; D and trimming were obtained from the DNA. The data contain roughly 80,000 clones, approximately 83% of them singletons. Per germline, CDR1 SGHVS and CDR2 FQNEAQ. The CDR3 contains 15 residues. V was shortened by 5 bases and J by 2 bases, with 13 bases between the two germline ends. Sequencing input: peripheral blood. The chain carries TRBV7-8 and TRBJ2-1; D gene unclear. The clonotype was recovered from an elderly woman with acute or convalescent COVID-19. CDR3 amino acids: CASSHLEAAYNEQFF. The CDR3, as DNA: TGTGCCAGCAGCCATCTCGAGGCAGCCTACAATGAGCAGTTCTTC. The whole variable domain, remainder taken from reference TRBV7-8 and TRBJ2-1, is GAGVSQSPRYKVAKRGQDVALRCDPISGHVSLFWYQQALGQGPEFLTYFQNEAQLDKSGLPSDRFFAERPEGSVSTLKIQRTQQEDSAVYLCASSHLEAAYNEQFFGPGTRLTVL.